This entry lists 3 T cell receptor beta chains sequenced from one sample in a study of T cells in Graves' hyperthyroidism and ophthalmopathy. TCR beta CDR3 regions were amplified from RNA. TCR CDR3 underwent first-round RT-PCR with the HTBI primer set. TCRdb processed the multiplex PCR reads anew with MiXCR; each CDR3 protein has one entry. The data show about 740,000 distinct CDR3 sequences, around 15% seen once. Source material: blood. The receptor set was obtained from a woman under 30 with Graves' hyperthyroidism.

As concerns this clonotype: This may come from a read error, since a much larger clone is one base off. Given the absence of the conserved phenylalanine or tryptophan at the CDR3 end, a read error is likely. The rearrangement links TRBV30 to TRBJ2-3; 10 positions match TRBD2. V was pared by 2 bases and J by 2 bases, with 4 bases of the junction left unmatched. The CDR3 consists of 15 residues. CDR1 is GTSNPN, CDR2 SVGIG, per germline (reference sequence). CDR3: CAWSSGLADTDTQYI. In nucleotides, the CDR3 is TGTGCCTGGAGTTCCGGACTAGCGGACACAGATACGCAGTATATT.

This clonotype was observed at least ten times. This chain links TRBV20-1 with TRBJ2-1; TRBD2 agrees at 14 bases. Unmatched junction bases numbered 2, after V lost 3 bases and J lost 7 bases. Germline CDR1 reads DFQATT; CDR2 reads SNEGSKA (reference sequence). This CDR3 is built from 14 residues. CDR3 DNA: TGCAGTGCTAGGGGACTAGCGGGAGATAATGAGCAGTTCTTC. It specifies CSARGLAGDNEQFF.

The rearrangement joins TRBV18 to TRBJ1-2, with D possibly matching TRBD1 (5 bases). With 1 base removed from V and 1 base from J, the gap between germline ends came to 22 bases. The germline gives CDR1 KGHSH, CDR2 LQKENI. This CDR3 is 19 amino acids long. The CDR3 sequence: CASSPRLNSDTILNYGYTF. The CDR3 nucleotides are TGTGCCAGCTCACCACGCCTGAATTCGGACACGATACTTAACTATGGCTACACCTTC.